Below are 32 T cell receptor beta chains sequenced from a single sample in a study of cytomegalovirus exposure and HLA in healthy donors. Libraries were prepared by immunoSEQ multiplex PCR; TCRdb keeps only in-frame clonotypes and omits some of them. The table lists around 170,000 clones, about 85% of them singletons. What was sequenced was PBMCs. All receptors come from a man between 18 and 29 years old in good health and CMV-seropositive.

The chain links TRBV6-1 to TRBJ1-6, with 9 bases fitting TRBD1. The CDR3 has 14 amino acids. V lost 2 bases, J lost 11 bases, and 4 bases stayed unmatched. From germline, CDR1 is MNHNS and CDR2 SASEGT. The CDR3 DNA reads TGTGCCAGCAGTGAACACGGGACAGGGCCACCCCTCCACTTT. Amino acid sequence: CASSEHGTGPPLHF.

The chain combines TRBV2 with TRBJ1-1; D might be TRBD1 (6 bases). The V end was cut by 6 bases, the J end by 4 bases, with 15 bases between. This CDR3 is built from 14 residues. Germline CDR1 reads SNHLY; CDR2 reads FYNNEI. CDR3 in DNA: TGTGCCAGCAGGGGCGTGGGGGCGGGCACTGAAGCTTTCTTT. Translation: CASRGVGAGTEAFF.

The chain joins TRBV27 to TRBJ1-4, with TRBD1 matching over 9 bases. The V gene's germline CDR1 is MNHEY and CDR2 SMNVEV (reference sequence). The junction had 6 bases not matched to a gene; V was cut back by 2 bases and J by 8 bases. CDR3 length: 15 amino acids. For the CDR3, the DNA is TGTGCCAGCAGTTTACTTGGACAGGGGAGGGAAAAACTGTTTTTT. Translation gives CASSLLGQGREKLFF.

The J gene is TRBJ2-7, the V gene TRBV7-9; 14 nucleotides line up with TRBD2. V lost 2 bases to trimming and J lost 3 bases; unmatched junction nucleotides: 9. The germline V gene encodes CDR1 SEHNR and CDR2 FQNEAQ (reference sequence). The CDR3 has 18 amino acids. The CDR3 reads CASSLSGTSGSRNYEQYF. The CDR3 nucleotides are TGTGCCAGCAGCTTATCCGGGACTAGCGGGAGCCGGAACTACGAGCAGTACTTC.

The chain employs TRBV27 and TRBJ2-1; D ambiguous. V was clipped by 3 bases and J by 7 bases, with 10 bases between them. CDR3 length: 13 amino acids. Germline V lookup: CDR1 MNHEY, CDR2 SMNVEV (reference sequence). CDR3 amino acids: CASSFGEKNEQFF. The DNA for the CDR3 is TGTGCCAGCAGTTTCGGAGAGAAGAATGAGCAGTTCTTC.

This clone showed up just once. The rearrangement joins TRBV4-2 to TRBJ1-5; D gene uncertain. Germline V gene lookup returns CDR1 LGHNA and CDR2 YNFKEQ. The CDR3 spans 15 residues. The ends were cut back, 0 bases at V and 0 bases at J, with 6 bases in the middle. The CDR3 protein is CASSQDEGSNQPQHF. The CDR3 DNA sequence: TGTGCCAGCAGCCAAGATGAGGGTAGCAATCAGCCCCAGCATTTT.

This clone has just one count. The chain links TRBV7-9 to TRBJ2-1, with D unresolved. Trimming took 8 bases from V and 1 from J, leaving 9 bases between them. Germline V gene lookup returns CDR1 SEHNR and CDR2 FQNEAQ (reference sequence). CDR3 length equals 13 residues. CDR3 amino acids: CASLERSYNEQFF. CDR3 sequence (DNA): TGTGCCAGCCTAGAAAGGTCCTACAATGAGCAGTTCTTC.

The genes are TRBV5-4 and TRBJ1-1; possible D gene TRBD1, 6 bases. CDR3 length: 14 residues. Trimming pared 1 base from V and 3 bases from J, leaving 10 bases between. Germline assignment: CDR1 SGHNT and CDR2 YYREEE (reference sequence). The CDR3 coding sequence is TGTGCCAGCAGCTTGACGGACAGTGACACTGAAGCTTTCTTT. This codes for CASSLTDSDTEAFF.

The rearrangement links TRBV28 to TRBJ2-7; 9 bases agree with TRBD1. The germline CDR1 and CDR2 sequences are MDHEN and SYDVKM. There are 14 residues in the CDR3. V gave up 2 bases and J gave up 5 bases; unmatched junction bases: 4. In nucleotides, the CDR3 is TGTGCCAGCAGTTTAAGGACAGGGGACCACGAGCAGTACTTC. Amino acid sequence: CASSLRTGDHEQYF.

This clone appeared once. The rearrangement joins TRBV5-1 to TRBJ2-7; D may be TRBD2 (6 bases). Between the trimmed V and J ends, which lost 4 bases and 1 base, there was a span of 12 bases. CDR3 length equals 14 residues. Germline V gene lookup returns CDR1 SGHRS and CDR2 YFSETQ. The CDR3 is CASSRGTLSYEQYF. The CDR3, as DNA: TGCGCCAGCAGCCGCGGGACGCTGTCCTACGAGCAGTACTTC.

The V and J genes are TRBV28 and TRBJ1-2; 7 bases fit TRBD1. Germline trimming cut 5 bases from V and 2 bases from J; bases unmatched to any gene: 2. This CDR3 has 13 residues. Germline V gene sequence: CDR1 MDHEN, CDR2 SYDVKM. The CDR3 here is CASSVRGNYGYTF. CDR3 nucleotides: TGTGCCAGCAGTGTCAGGGGGAACTATGGCTACACCTTC.

The chain joins TRBV30 to TRBJ1-1, with TRBD1 identical over 9 bases. The CDR3 consists of 14 residues. Germline CDR1 is GTSNPN and CDR2 is SVGIG (reference sequence). J was trimmed by 6 bases and V by 2 bases; bases with no gene match: 7. The CDR3 nucleotides are TGTGCCTGGAGTTGGGGACAGGGAGACTCTGAAGCTTTCTTT. Translating it yields CAWSWGQGDSEAFF.

V is TRBV28 and J is TRBJ2-7, with TRBD1 as a possible D gene (5 bases). V was shortened by 2 bases and J by 6 bases, with 8 bases between the two germline ends. Germline lookup yields CDR1 MDHEN and CDR2 SYDVKM. The CDR3 consists of 12 residues. CDR3 residues: CASSLQTAEQYF. The CDR3 DNA follows: TGTGCCAGCAGTTTACAGACAGCCGAGCAGTACTTC.

V is TRBV30 and J is TRBJ1-4; TRBD1 matches at 7 bases. After removal of 1 base from V and 4 bases from J, the junction contained 6 bases not matched to a gene. The CDR3 extends over 15 amino acids. The germline CDR1 and CDR2 sequences are GTSNPN and SVGIG (reference sequence). Here the CDR3 reads CAWSETGANNEKLFF. In DNA, the CDR3 is TGTGCCTGGAGTGAAACAGGGGCAAATAATGAAAAACTGTTTTTT. Full variable domain (outside the CDR3, taken from reference TRBV30 and TRBJ1-4): SQTIHQWPATLVQPVGSPLSLECTVEGTSNPNLYWYRQAAGRGLQLLFYSVGIGQISSEVPQNLSASRPQDRQFILSSKKLLLSDSGFYLCAWSETGANNEKLFFGSGTQLSVL.

The chain uses TRBV2 and TRBJ2-2, with 11 bases identical to TRBD1. The CDR3 extends over 14 amino acids. V dropped 7 bases and J dropped 7; count of bases not matched to a gene: 5. Germline V gene sequence: CDR1 SNHLY, CDR2 FYNNEI. CDR3 in amino acids: CASKGQGAIGELFF. CDR3 nucleotide sequence: TGTGCCAGCAAAGGACAGGGGGCCATCGGGGAGCTGTTTTTT. Filled out from reference TRBV2 and TRBJ2-2, the complete variable domain reads EPEVTQTPSHQVTQMGQEVILRCVPISNHLYFYWYRQILGQKVEFLVSFYNNEISEKSEIFDDQFSVERPDGSNFTLKIRSTKLEDSAMYFCASKGQGAIGELFFGEGSRLTVL.

The CDR3 nucleotides are TGTGCCAGCGCGGGGGGGAAGAACACCGGGGAGCTGTTTTTT. It specifies CASAGGKNTGELFF. This chain connects TRBV9 to TRBJ2-2; 9 positions match TRBD2. J lost 1 base, V lost 7 bases, and 2 bases had no gene match. The CDR3 contains 14 residues. CDR1 and CDR2 from the germline V gene are SGDLS and YYNGEE.

The rearrangement joins TRBV6-5 to TRBJ1-5; TRBD1 agrees at 10 bases. The CDR3 consists of 16 residues. Germline V gene data show CDR1 as MNHEY and CDR2 as SVGAGI. Trimming cost V 4 bases and J 0 bases; bases outside gene matches: 3. This CDR3 reads CASSSRQGASNQPQHF. In DNA form, the CDR3 reads TGTGCCAGCAGTTCTCGACAGGGGGCTAGCAATCAGCCCCAGCATTTT.

The genes are TRBV30 and TRBJ2-7; D remains ambiguous. The CDR3 contains 11 residues. The ends were cut back, 2 bases at V and 4 bases at J, with 6 bases in the middle. From germline, CDR1 is GTSNPN and CDR2 SVGIG (reference sequence). The CDR3 protein is CAWSNSYEQYF. CDR3 DNA: TGTGCCTGGAGTAATTCTTACGAGCAGTACTTC. The variable domain in full, completed from reference TRBV30 and TRBJ2-7, reads SQTIHQWPATLVQPVGSPLSLECTVEGTSNPNLYWYRQAAGRGLQLLFYSVGIGQISSEVPQNLSASRPQDRQFILSSKKLLLSDSGFYLCAWSNSYEQYFGPGTRLTVT.

This chain joins TRBV23-1 and TRBJ1-4; maybe TRBD1 (6 bases). TRBV23-1 is recorded as an ORF, its role being uncertain. V gave up 10 bases and J gave up 2 bases, with 29 bases separating them. The CDR3 is made up of 19 amino acids. CDR3 amino acids: CANRPYRAFSRATNEKLFF. The CDR3 DNA sequence: TGCGCCAACCGTCCTTACAGGGCTTTCTCCCGAGCGACTAATGAAAAACTGTTTTTT.

The chain couples TRBV6-1 to TRBJ2-7, with D tentatively TRBD1 (6 bases). The CDR3 extends over 14 amino acids. From germline, CDR1 is MNHNS and CDR2 SASEGT. Deletions cut 5 bases from V and 2 bases from J, with 13 bases between. CDR3 amino acids: CASSLQGLAYEQYF. CDR3 sequence (DNA): TGTGCCAGCAGTCTACAGGGATTAGCCTACGAGCAGTACTTC.

V and J are TRBV29-1 and TRBJ2-1; possible D gene TRBD2, 6 bases. This CDR3 spans 14 amino acids. The germline V gene has CDR1 SQVTM and CDR2 ANQGSEA. The ends were cut back, 1 base at V and 5 bases at J, with 12 bases in the middle. The CDR3 bases are TGCAGCGTTGAAGTGGGACTTCCGCACAATGAGCAGTTCTTC. Protein sequence: CSVEVGLPHNEQFF.

The chain carries TRBV27 and TRBJ2-1, with 11 bases identical to TRBD1. CDR3 length equals 15 residues. The germline V gene has CDR1 MNHEY and CDR2 SMNVEV (reference sequence). The V gene end was trimmed by 5 bases and the J gene end by 5 bases; junction bases not matched to a gene: 5. For the CDR3, the DNA is TGTGCCAGCAGTCCGTGGACAGGGGGCAACAATGAGCAGTTCTTC. Its translation is CASSPWTGGNNEQFF.

The chain links TRBV6-5 to TRBJ2-7; 7 nucleotides align to TRBD1. CDR3 length equals 15 residues. Germline CDR1 and CDR2: MNHEY and SVGAGI. J was trimmed by 2 bases and V by 6 bases; bases with no gene match: 10. Here the CDR3 reads CASSQDRQGPYEQYF. The CDR3, as DNA: TGTGCCAGCAGCCAAGACCGACAGGGCCCCTACGAGCAGTACTTC.

This sequence joins TRBV6-6 and TRBJ1-1, with D possibly being TRBD1 (6 bases). Germline lookup yields CDR1 MNHNY and CDR2 SVGAGI (reference sequence). The V end lost 3 bases, the J end lost 1 base, and 9 bases lay between the germline ends. The CDR3 loop spans 14 amino acids. CDR3 coding DNA: TGTGCCAGCAGTTATACAGGGAGGAACACTGAAGCTTTCTTT. Residues: CASSYTGRNTEAFF.

This chain uses TRBV7-9 with TRBJ1-4, with TRBD1 matching over 7 bases. Unmatched junction bases numbered 6, after V lost 4 bases and J lost 4 bases. Per the germline V gene, CDR1 is SEHNR and CDR2 is FQNEAQ (reference sequence). The CDR3 covers 15 residues. The CDR3 nucleotides read TGTGCCAGCAGCTCTCCGGGACAGCGTAATGAAAAACTGTTTTTT. This sequence encodes CASSSPGQRNEKLFF.

Worth noting for this clone: An end of the junction does not agree with germline; a read error may underlie this. The chain employs TRBV7-8 and TRBJ2-1, with a tentative D call TRBD1 (6 bases). Germline loops: CDR1 SGHVS, CDR2 FQNEAQ. The CDR3 is made up of 11 amino acids. The CDR3 DNA reads TGCGATTTCAGGGGCTACAATGAGCAGTTCTTC. Translating it yields CDFRGYNEQFF.

The chain links TRBV2 to TRBJ2-7; TRBD1 matches 9 bases. Trimming at V came to 3 bases and at J to 4 bases, leaving 10 bases not matched to a gene. Germline CDR1 SNHLY, CDR2 FYNNEI. The CDR3 sequence is 16 residues long. The chain's CDR3 is CASSEPGQGVRYEQYF. In DNA form, the CDR3 reads TGTGCCAGCAGTGAGCCGGGACAGGGAGTCAGGTACGAGCAGTACTTC.

The V gene is TRBV2, the J gene TRBJ1-1; no firm D call. In germline, CDR1 is SNHLY, CDR2 FYNNEI. Between the trimmed V and J ends, which lost 4 bases and 0 bases, there was a span of 12 bases. The CDR3 loop spans 15 amino acids. In DNA form, the CDR3 reads TGTGCCAGCAGTGGTCCTCCCTCTATGAACACTGAAGCTTTCTTT. Amino acids: CASSGPPSMNTEAFF.

This clone was seen once. This chain joins TRBV7-3 and TRBJ2-1; 12 bases fit TRBD1. Germline CDR1 SGHTA, CDR2 FQGTGA. The CDR3 runs 15 residues. J gave up 6 bases and V 5 bases, and 5 bases lay outside the gene matches. The CDR3 DNA sequence: TGTGCCAGCAGCCAGGGACAGGGGGCTGCCAATGAGCAGTTCTTC. It specifies CASSQGQGAANEQFF.

The V gene is TRBV4-1, the J gene TRBJ2-5; a possible D gene is TRBD2 (5 bases). Per germline, CDR1 MGHRA and CDR2 YSYEKL. V was shortened by 0 bases and J by 5 bases, with 10 bases between the two germline ends. The CDR3 consists of 14 residues. In DNA form, the CDR3 reads TGCGCCAGCAGCCAAGATGATACGGGGGAGACCCAGTACTTC. It specifies CASSQDDTGETQYF.

The rearrangement links TRBV4-1 to TRBJ1-5, with TRBD1 matching over 7 bases. CDR1 is MGHRA, CDR2 YSYEKL, per germline. This CDR3 has 16 residues. V gave up 0 bases and J gave up 0 bases; unmatched junction bases: 2. The CDR3 loop reads CASSQEGTVSNQPQHF. The CDR3 nucleotides are TGCGCCAGCAGCCAAGAGGGGACAGTTAGCAATCAGCCCCAGCATTTT.

The V call is TRBV29-1, the J call TRBJ2-5; possible D gene TRBD1, 7 bases. V lost 5 bases, J lost 7 bases, and 23 bases lay in between. The CDR3 runs 15 residues. In germline, CDR1 is SQVTM, CDR2 ANQGSEA. CDR3 residues: CSVRGQGGDVGTQYF. For the CDR3, the DNA is TGCAGCGTTCGAGGGCAGGGGGGTGATGTAGGGACCCAGTACTTC.